The following is a T cell receptor (beta chain) sequence with its context. Its target antigen remains unknown. A much larger clone sits a single nucleotide away, making a read error possible. CDR1 and CDR2, looked up from the germline V gene, are SGHAT and FQNNGV. The CDR3 measures 14 amino acids from cysteine to phenylalanine. Only the CDR3 part of the read is kept: 42 bases, read in frame from the first base. This sample stems from a study of blood T cells in healthy people across ages (dated by TCRdb to between 2015 and 2016). About the full investigation: Template switching captured roughly one uniquely barcoded TCR beta cDNA molecule per two T cells in model experiments. To track age-related changes in TCR beta repertoire diversity, the study relied on deep sequencing normalized with unique cDNA molecular identifiers. Four age groups were formed from the donors: young (average about 17 years), middle-aged (approximately 40), aged (around 68) and long-lived (more than 75). To avoid experimental bias, donors of different ages were spread randomly across the sequencing lanes. Two additional independent replicas of 1 million unique cDNA reads from the same blood draw were analyzed for two donors (one aged 18 to 30 and one aged 80 or older).

Findings and caveats that apply to the study as a whole: Donor CMV infection status was unknown, potentially confounding age-related changes in expanded clonotypes. Estimates of total diversity from one million sequenced T cells were regarded as lower bounds and underestimates. As age increased, observed TCR beta diversity per million T cells dropped in a roughly linear way, and a significant reduction was already evident by age about 40. Compared with the aged group, the long-lived group had more naive CD4+ T cells, fewer expanded clones and increased TCR diversity, suggesting age selection. Observed TCR beta diversity correlated strongly with the percentage of naive T cells measured by flow cytometry. Because profiling used bulk unsorted PBMCs, naive and antigen-experienced compartments could not be compared conclusively.

The roughly 37 donors, aged about 6 to 95 years, were systemically healthy Caucasian individuals from Russia. Each donor gave approximately 9.3 milliliters of peripheral blood, collected into EDTA-treated Vacutainer tubes. PBMCs were isolated by Ficoll-Paque density-gradient centrifugation, with at least 7 million obtained per sample. Trizol reagent was used to extract total RNA from the PBMCs, yielding at least 5.5 micrograms per sample. Naive CD45RAhigh/CD27high T cell percentages were measured by flow cytometry on a PBMC aliquot from every donor. Libraries came from 5' RACE. Sequenced on an Illumina HiSeq 2500. A second PCR of roughly 7 to 11 cycles was performed with a sample-barcoded 5' primer and a J-beta primer mix. A unique molecular identifier was introduced onto each TCR beta cDNA molecule by a template-switch 5' adaptor carrying 12 random nucleotides. At least 3 million CDR3-containing paired-end reads were obtained from each sample. First-strand cDNA synthesis was performed from all RNA using the Mint cDNA synthesis kit, with priming by a TRBC-specific oligonucleotide. After uracil-DNA glycosylase treatment, a first 18-cycle PCR used universal primers M1SS and BC2_uni_R on all cDNA. In the authors' own workflow: For normalization, 1 million high-quality reads were randomly selected from each sample, with every read carrying a distinct molecular identifier. Instead of being binned into consensus sequences, reads that shared molecular identifiers were thrown out. CDR3 identification, clonotype clustering and error correction used MiTCR with a Q25 quality threshold and the strictest error-elimination algorithm. Lower-bound total TCR beta diversity was estimated with a nonparametric unseen species model using Euler transformation. In TCRdb, the public reads were trimmed at Q25 with fastp and aligned with MiXCR, with productive beta chains retained. One record per CDR3 amino acid sequence lists the most common genes and DNA. TCRdb, not the original authors, processed these V and J calls. The sample table contains 1.5 million or so distinct CDR3 sequences; only one count was recorded for 35% to 45% of them. The ten biggest clones cover 7% to 9% of the sample.

The TCR sequence derives from a woman aged 18-35 years in good health. Sequencing was done on a sample of blood. The chain was built from TRBV11-2 and TRBJ1-6, with the D segment identity uncertain. The CDR3 has the sequence CASSLSSYSSPLHF. The nucleotides are TGTGCCAGCAGCCTTAGCTCCTATAGTTCACCCCTCCACTTT.